The 30 T cell receptor beta chains listed next were all sequenced from one sample in a study of blood T cell repertoires in COVID-19. Profiling relied on immunoSEQ multiplex PCR, and the TCRdb table lists in-frame clones only, not all of them. The sample contains 150,000 to 200,000 clones, 70% to 90% of which appear only once. The sequencing input was peripheral blood. The receptors stem from a woman in her sixties or seventies with COVID-19, enrolled during active disease.

The chain uses TRBV19 and TRBJ2-6; 7 bases fit TRBD2. The junction had 8 bases not matched to a gene; V was cut back by 5 bases and J by 4 bases. This CDR3 comprises 16 residues. Germline V lookup: CDR1 LNHDA, CDR2 SQIVND (reference sequence). Here the CDR3 reads CASSADGGLGANVLTF. CDR3 DNA sequence: TGTGCCAGTAGTGCGGACGGGGGGTTAGGGGCCAACGTCCTGACTTTC. Supplemented by reference TRBV19 and TRBJ2-6, the full variable domain reads DGGITQSPKYLFRKEGQNVTLSCEQNLNHDAMYWYRQDPGQGLRLIYYSQIVNDFQKGDIAEGYSVSREKKESFPLTVTSAQKNPTAFYLCASSADGGLGANVLTFGAGSRLTVL.

In its sample, this clone was seen once. The chain has TRBV3-1 (or the pseudogene TRBV3-2) and TRBJ1-6; 8 bases line up with TRBD1. Germline V gene sequence: CDR1 LGHDT, CDR2 YNNKEL (reference sequence). CDR3 size: 16 residues. V lost 1 base, J lost 11 bases, and 10 bases stayed unmatched. Written as DNA, the CDR3 is TGTGCCAGCAGCCAAGCGCGGCAGGGGGCCGTAACACCCCTCCACTTT. Translating it yields CASSQARQGAVTPLHF.

V is TRBV4-1 and J is TRBJ1-1; no definite D call. The CDR3 is made up of 11 amino acids. Trimming took 0 bases from V and 12 from J, leaving 8 bases between them. The V gene's germline CDR1 is MGHRA and CDR2 YSYEKL. The CDR3 sequence: CASSQERRTFF. Written as DNA, the CDR3 is TGCGCCAGCAGCCAAGAAAGGAGGACTTTCTTT.

The rearrangement links TRBV28 to TRBJ2-1; TRBD1 aligns across 11 bases. Per the germline V gene, CDR1 is MDHEN and CDR2 is SYDVKM. The CDR3 is 17 amino acids. The ends lost 7 bases at V and 9 bases at J; junction bases unmatched: 17. CDR3 sequence reads: CASTTSGTGGRSGEQFF. The CDR3 nucleotides read TGTGCCAGCACCACCTCCGGGACAGGGGGTAGATCGGGTGAGCAGTTCTTC.

This rearrangement joins TRBV27 to TRBJ2-1; D may be TRBD2 (5 bases). Germline lookup yields CDR1 MNHEY and CDR2 SMNVEV (reference sequence). The CDR3 contains 13 residues. V lost 3 bases, J lost 7 bases, and 10 bases lay in between. The CDR3, as DNA: TGTGCCAGCAGTTTGTCGGGGTTGAATGAGCAGTTCTTC. It yields the protein CASSLSGLNEQFF.

Comments on this clone: The germline gene is not matched at one end of the junction; a read error may be the cause. The chain employs TRBV7-7 and TRBJ2-7; a possible D gene is TRBD1 (5 bases). CDR1 SSHAT and CDR2 FNYEAQ come from the germline V gene (reference sequence). The length of the CDR3 is 15 residues. This chain's CDR3 is CASSLEPGIIGEQYF. The CDR3 DNA sequence: TGTGCTAGCAGCTTAGAGCCAGGGATCATCGGCGAGCAGTACTTC.

The CDR3 loop reads CASSLTTSGGNTGELFF. Here the CDR3 DNA reads TGTGCCAGCAGTCTCACGACTAGCGGGGGGAACACCGGGGAGCTGTTTTTT. The chain couples TRBV6-2 or TRBV6-3 to TRBJ2-2; 12 bases match TRBD2. V gave up 5 bases and J gave up 1 base; unmatched junction bases: 5. The CDR3 is 17 residues long. From germline, CDR1 is MNHEY and CDR2 SVGEGT.

This rearrangement joins TRBV6-5 to TRBJ2-7; perhaps TRBD1 as D (6 bases). The length of the CDR3 is 13 residues. CDR1 MNHEY and CDR2 SVGAGI come from the germline V gene. The V end lost 9 bases, the J end lost 3 bases, and 15 bases lay between the germline ends. The CDR3 region is CASARQADYEQYF. The CDR3 DNA follows: TGTGCCAGTGCCAGACAGGCAGACTACGAGCAGTACTTC.

This chain connects TRBV5-8 to TRBJ2-7; 8 nucleotides agree with TRBD1. Germline CDR1 is SGHTS and CDR2 is YDEGEE. CDR3 length equals 17 residues. The V segment lost 1 base and the J segment 1 base; nucleotides outside the gene matches: 10. As DNA, the CDR3 is TGTGCCAGCAGCTTGCTTGTCGGACAGGGACCATCCTACGAGCAGTACTTC. It translates to CASSLLVGQGPSYEQYF.

This clone occurred a few times. V and J are TRBV30 and TRBJ1-6, with D unresolved. The CDR3 totals 14 residues. CDR1 and CDR2 from the germline V gene are GTSNPN and SVGIG (reference sequence). The V and J ends lost 3 bases and 0 bases respectively, with 6 bases between them. CDR3 residues: CAWSRSSYNSPLHF. The DNA of the CDR3 is TGTGCCTGGAGCCGGAGCTCCTATAATTCACCCCTCCACTTT.

This clone was detected only once. This sequence joins TRBV27 and TRBJ1-2; D gene unclear. Germline V gene sequence: CDR1 MNHEY, CDR2 SMNVEV (reference sequence). CDR3 length: 14 residues. The V end was cut by 6 bases, the J end by 0 bases, with 11 bases between. This chain's CDR3 is CASSLREANYGYTF. The CDR3 nucleotides read TGTGCCAGCAGCCTCCGGGAGGCTAACTATGGCTACACCTTC.

The rearrangement links TRBV19 to TRBJ2-2, with D maybe TRBD2 (5 bases). Germline lookup yields CDR1 LNHDA and CDR2 SQIVND (reference sequence). CDR3 size: 15 residues. The germline V and J ends were trimmed by 4 bases and 2 bases, with 11 bases remaining between them. The CDR3 DNA follows: TGTGCCAGTAGTAGTCCGGGGAGAAACACCGGGGAGCTGTTTTTT. Amino acid sequence: CASSSPGRNTGELFF.

This rearrangement joins TRBV7-9 to TRBJ1-1, with D hard to call. The CDR3 sequence is 12 residues long. From germline, CDR1 is SEHNR and CDR2 FQNEAQ (reference sequence). Deletions cut 8 bases from V and 7 bases from J, with 14 bases between. The CDR3 DNA follows: TGTGCCAGCGGGGAGGGAGGGCTTGAAGCTTTCTTT. Protein: CASGEGGLEAFF.

The table lists this clone with a count of one. V is TRBV7-9 and J is TRBJ1-5; D may be TRBD1 (6 bases). This CDR3 has 16 amino acids. V shed 3 bases and J shed 2 bases, with 14 bases lying between them. Germline loops: CDR1 SEHNR, CDR2 FQNEAQ (reference sequence). DNA for the CDR3: TGTGCCAGCAGCTTCTCGGACAGTGGGGGCAATCAGCCCCAGCATTTT. It yields the protein CASSFSDSGGNQPQHF. Supplemented by reference TRBV7-9 and TRBJ1-5, the full variable domain reads DTGVSQNPRHKITKRGQNVTFRCDPISEHNRLYWYRQTLGQGPEFLTYFQNEAQLEKSRLLSDRFSAERPKGSFSTLEIQRTEQGDSAMYLCASSFSDSGGNQPQHFGDGTRLSIL.

This clone has a single count. The chain employs TRBV6-1 and TRBJ1-5; the match to TRBD1 covers 7 bases. V was clipped by 1 base and J by 4 bases; unmatched bases: 10. The CDR3 extends over 17 amino acids. The germline V gene encodes CDR1 MNHNS and CDR2 SASEGT. The CDR3 DNA sequence: TGTGCCAGCAGTGAAGAAAAGGGAGCAGGGGGAAATCAGCCCCAGCATTTT. This codes for CASSEEKGAGGNQPQHF.

This clone was seen only a few times. This chain connects TRBV4-3 to TRBJ2-3, with unresolved D. Trimming left V 1 base short and J 0 bases short, with 8 bases between. The CDR3 contains 15 residues. The germline CDR1 and CDR2 sequences are LGHNA and YSLEER. In DNA form, the CDR3 reads TGCGCCAGCAGCCAAGGCTATGAGAGCACAGATACGCAGTATTTT. Residues: CASSQGYESTDTQYF.

V usage is TRBV9 and J usage is TRBJ2-1; 9 nucleotides align to TRBD1. The CDR3 sequence is 16 residues long. V was pared by 4 bases and J by 0 bases, with 5 bases of the junction left unmatched. The V gene's germline CDR1 is SGDLS and CDR2 YYNGEE. The CDR3 DNA reads as TGTGCCAGCAGCCCCAGGGACAGGGCCTCCTACAATGAGCAGTTCTTC. Protein sequence: CASSPRDRASYNEQFF.

The chain employs TRBV5-1 and TRBJ2-7; possibly TRBD2 for D (6 bases). The V gene lost 0 bases and the J gene lost 1 base, with 14 bases spanning the gap. Germline assignment: CDR1 SGHRS and CDR2 YFSETQ. The CDR3 length is 16 residues. CDR3 sequence: CASSLAAGSGSYEQYF. The CDR3 bases are TGCGCCAGCAGCTTGGCCGCGGGAAGTGGATCCTACGAGCAGTACTTC.

V and J are TRBV30 and TRBJ1-2; TRBD1 is a possible D gene (5 bases). V lost 4 bases and J lost 4, with 19 bases in between. Germline V lookup: CDR1 GTSNPN, CDR2 SVGIG (reference sequence). This CDR3 is 15 amino acids long. CDR3 sequence: CAWTRHPIGAYGYTF. Written as DNA, the CDR3 is TGTGCCTGGACCCGACACCCAATAGGGGCCTATGGCTACACCTTC.

Only a few counts were recorded for this clone. This sequence joins TRBV10-3 and TRBJ1-2, with 9 bases lining up with TRBD1. The germline V gene encodes CDR1 ENHRY and CDR2 SYGVKD. V gave up 6 bases and J gave up 8 bases; unmatched junction bases: 7. This CDR3 is 13 amino acids long. The CDR3 here is CAIRGQGTEGYTF. CDR3 nucleotide sequence: TGTGCCATCAGAGGACAGGGGACAGAGGGCTACACCTTC.

V and J are TRBV21-1 and TRBJ1-2; TRBD1 is the table's D call, not checked against the DNA. TRBV21-1 is termed a pseudogene. The CDR3 extends over 15 amino acids. The CDR3 sequence: CASSKVCQDNYGYTF. The CDR3 coding sequence is TGTGCCAGCAGCAAAGTTTGCCAGGATAACTATGGCTACACCTTC.

The chain employs TRBV5-1 and TRBJ1-2, with D tentatively TRBD1 (5 bases). The CDR3 contains 13 residues. CDR1 SGHRS and CDR2 YFSETQ come from the germline V gene. V lost 4 bases and J lost 8, with 15 bases in between. DNA for the CDR3: TGCGCCAGCAGCATTCTAGGGGAGGGCGGCTACACCTTC. Translated: CASSILGEGGYTF. Together with reference TRBV5-1 and TRBJ1-2, the CDR3 gives the full variable domain: KAGVTQTPRYLIKTRGQQVTLSCSPISGHRSVSWYQQTPGQGLQFLFEYFSETQRNKGNFPGRFSGRQFSNSRSEMNVSTLELGDSALYLCASSILGEGGYTFGSGTRLTVV.

The V call is TRBV6-5, the J call TRBJ1-2, with D hard to call. The CDR3 is made up of 12 amino acids. Germline CDR1 MNHEY, CDR2 SVGAGI. The chain's CDR3 is CAIAPSNYGYTF. CDR3 DNA: TGTGCTATAGCCCCCAGTAACTATGGCTACACCTTC.

V usage is TRBV30 and J usage is TRBJ1-5; no clear D gene. The CDR3 has 17 amino acids. CDR1 GTSNPN and CDR2 SVGIG come from the germline V gene (reference sequence). The germline V and J ends were trimmed by 0 bases and 0 bases, with 15 bases remaining between them. DNA for the CDR3: TGTGCCTGGAGTGTCTCCCCGGCGGGCCTTAGCAATCAGCCCCAGCATTTT. Residues: CAWSVSPAGLSNQPQHF. Using reference TRBV30 and TRBJ1-5 for the parts outside the CDR3, the full variable domain is SQTIHQWPATLVQPVGSPLSLECTVEGTSNPNLYWYRQAAGRGLQLLFYSVGIGQISSEVPQNLSASRPQDRQFILSSKKLLLSDSGFYLCAWSVSPAGLSNQPQHFGDGTRLSIL.

This clone was picked up one time. V is TRBV7-9 and J is TRBJ1-3, with D unclear. The CDR3 consists of 13 residues. Trimming stripped 4 bases from V and 3 bases from J, with 7 bases between. CDR1 and CDR2 (germline): SEHNR, FQNEAQ (reference sequence). CDR3 bases: TGTGCCAGCAGCTCCGCCAGTGGAAACACCATATATTTT. Its translation: CASSSASGNTIYF.

This chain connects TRBV30 to TRBJ2-3, with TRBD2 identical over 8 bases. V shed 0 bases and J 5 bases; nucleotides not matched to a gene: 13. Germline-derived CDR1 and CDR2 are GTSNPN and SVGIG (reference sequence). The CDR3 contains 17 residues. As DNA, the CDR3 is TGTGCCTGGAGTGTAATAGATAAGCGGGAGATGAGAGATACGCAGTATTTT. Translated, it gives CAWSVIDKREMRDTQYF.

The chain uses TRBV7-9 and TRBJ1-2; a weak D match, TRBD1 (5 bases). V lost 5 bases and J lost 4, with 17 bases in between. Germline CDR1 and CDR2: SEHNR and FQNEAQ (reference sequence). The CDR3 runs to 15 residues. The CDR3 is CASSPSLGGGYGYTF. CDR3 DNA sequence: TGTGCCAGCAGCCCATCCCTGGGGGGGGGCTATGGCTACACCTTC.

This clone was counted once. This CDR3 is CATSLTRTGGYGYTF. Here the CDR3 DNA reads TGTGCCACCAGCCTAACTCGGACAGGCGGATATGGCTACACCTTC. The V gene is TRBV24-1, the J gene TRBJ1-2; TRBD1 agrees at 7 bases. V dropped 7 bases and J dropped 5; count of bases not matched to a gene: 12. The CDR3 has 15 amino acids. From germline, CDR1 is KGHDR and CDR2 SFDVKD.

The chain links TRBV15 to TRBJ2-5; 7 nucleotides align to TRBD2. The CDR3 extends over 15 amino acids. After removal of 0 bases from V and 1 base from J, the junction contained 2 bases not matched to a gene. Looked up from germline, CDR1 is LNHNV and CDR2 is YYDKDF (reference sequence). CDR3 DNA sequence: TGTGCCACCAGCAGAGATGGCGGGGGCCAAGAGACCCAGTACTTC. Its translation is CATSRDGGGQETQYF.

The chain employs TRBV2 and TRBJ2-1; 8 bases align to TRBD2. This CDR3 is 15 amino acids long. The ends lost 10 bases at V and 0 bases at J; junction bases unmatched: 8. Germline V lookup: CDR1 SNHLY, CDR2 FYNNEI. DNA for the CDR3: TGTGCCACAAAACTAGCGGTGGGCTCCTACAATGAGCAGTTCTTC. Translation: CATKLAVGSYNEQFF.